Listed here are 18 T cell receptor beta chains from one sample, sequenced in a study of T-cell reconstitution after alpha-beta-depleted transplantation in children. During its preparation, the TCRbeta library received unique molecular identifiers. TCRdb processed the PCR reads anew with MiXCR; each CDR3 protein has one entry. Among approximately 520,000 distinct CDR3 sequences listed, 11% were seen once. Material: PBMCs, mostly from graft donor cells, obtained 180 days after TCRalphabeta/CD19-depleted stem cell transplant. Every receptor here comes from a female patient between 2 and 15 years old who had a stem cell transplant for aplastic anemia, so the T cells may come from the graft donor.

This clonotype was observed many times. In nucleotides, the CDR3 is TGTGCCAGCAGTTTTCTAGCGGGAGTCTACAATGAGCAGTTCTTC. Its translation: CASSFLAGVYNEQFF. The chain uses TRBV6-2 or TRBV6-3 and TRBJ2-1; 10 positions match TRBD2. This CDR3 region has 15 residues. Looked up from germline, CDR1 is MNHEY and CDR2 is SVGEGT. Trimming took 4 bases from V and 3 from J; bases not matched to a gene: 3.

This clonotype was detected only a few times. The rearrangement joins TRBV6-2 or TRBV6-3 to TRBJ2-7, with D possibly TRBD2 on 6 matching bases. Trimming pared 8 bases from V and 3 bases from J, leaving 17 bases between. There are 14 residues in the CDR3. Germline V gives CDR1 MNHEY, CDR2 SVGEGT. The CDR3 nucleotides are TGTGCCAGCGGGGCCGATCGGGACTTCTACGAGCAGTACTTC. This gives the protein CASGADRDFYEQYF.

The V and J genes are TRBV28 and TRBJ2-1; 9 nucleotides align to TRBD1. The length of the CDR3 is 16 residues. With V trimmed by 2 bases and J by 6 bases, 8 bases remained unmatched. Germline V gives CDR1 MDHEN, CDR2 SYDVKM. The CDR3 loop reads CASSLAHRGRINEQFF. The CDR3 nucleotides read TGTGCCAGCAGTTTAGCCCACAGGGGGCGGATCAATGAGCAGTTCTTC.

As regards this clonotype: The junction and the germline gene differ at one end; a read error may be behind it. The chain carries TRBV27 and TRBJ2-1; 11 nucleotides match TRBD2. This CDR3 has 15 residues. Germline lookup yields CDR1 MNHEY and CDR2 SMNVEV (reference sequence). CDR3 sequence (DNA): TGTGTCAGCAGTTTAGTACTAGCGGGAGCAGGTGAGCAGTTCTTC. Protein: CVSSLVLAGAGEQFF.

As DNA, the CDR3 is TGTGCCAGCAGTGCCCGACAGATCTCCTACGAGCAGTACTTC. It codes for CASSARQISYEQYF. The chain is built from TRBV2 and TRBJ2-7; possibly TRBD1 for D (5 bases). The V and J ends lost 4 bases and 0 bases respectively, with 10 bases between them. This CDR3 has 14 amino acids. Germline lookup yields CDR1 SNHLY and CDR2 FYNNEI.

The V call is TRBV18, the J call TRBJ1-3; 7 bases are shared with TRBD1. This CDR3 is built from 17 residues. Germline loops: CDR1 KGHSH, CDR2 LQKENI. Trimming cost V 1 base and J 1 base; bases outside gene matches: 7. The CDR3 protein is CASSPRWQGESGNTIYF. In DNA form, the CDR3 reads TGTGCCAGCTCACCACGGTGGCAGGGGGAATCTGGAAACACCATATATTTT.

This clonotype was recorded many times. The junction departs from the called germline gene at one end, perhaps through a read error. The CDR3 DNA follows: TGCAGCGTTGAAGACGTTAGTCGACAGGAGTTC. It specifies CSVEDVSRQEF. This sequence joins TRBV29-1 and TRBJ2-4, with a tentative D call TRBD1 (6 bases). CDR1 is SQVTM, CDR2 ANQGSEA, per germline. CDR3 length: 11 residues.

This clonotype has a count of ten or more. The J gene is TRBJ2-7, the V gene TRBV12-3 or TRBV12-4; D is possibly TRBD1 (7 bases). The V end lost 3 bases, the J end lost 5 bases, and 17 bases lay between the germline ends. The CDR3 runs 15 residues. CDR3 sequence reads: CASSLGRGEFHEQYV. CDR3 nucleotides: TGTGCCAGCAGTTTGGGCAGGGGGGAATTCCACGAGCAGTACGTC.

CDR3 in DNA: TGTGCCAGCAGTTACTCGACGCGGTGGAGCTCCTATAATTCACCCCTCCACTTT. Translating it yields CASSYSTRWSSYNSPLHF. The chain employs TRBV6-2 or TRBV6-3 and TRBJ1-6, with D unclear. The V gene's germline CDR1 is MNHEY and CDR2 SVGEGT. V gave up 0 bases and J gave up 0 bases, with 12 bases separating them. CDR3 length: 18 residues.

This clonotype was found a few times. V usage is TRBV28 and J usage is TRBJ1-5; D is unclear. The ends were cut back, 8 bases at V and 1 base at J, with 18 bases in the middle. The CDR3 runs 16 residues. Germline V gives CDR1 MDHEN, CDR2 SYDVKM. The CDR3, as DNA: TGTGCCAGCCGAACACAGTCAGGCAAAAGCAATCAGCCCCAGCATTTT. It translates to CASRTQSGKSNQPQHF. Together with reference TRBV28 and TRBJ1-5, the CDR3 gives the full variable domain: DVKVTQSSRYLVKRTGEKVFLECVQDMDHENMFWYRQDPGLGLRLIYFSYDVKMKEKGDIPEGYSVSREKKERFSLILESASTNQTSMYLCASRTQSGKSNQPQHFGDGTRLSIL.

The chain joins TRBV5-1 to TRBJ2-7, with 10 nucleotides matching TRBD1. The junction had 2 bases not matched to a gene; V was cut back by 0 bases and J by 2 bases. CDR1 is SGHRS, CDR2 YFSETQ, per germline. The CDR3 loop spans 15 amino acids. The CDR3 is CASSLVTGGPYEQYV. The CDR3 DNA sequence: TGCGCCAGCAGCTTGGTGACAGGGGGCCCCTACGAGCAGTACGTC.

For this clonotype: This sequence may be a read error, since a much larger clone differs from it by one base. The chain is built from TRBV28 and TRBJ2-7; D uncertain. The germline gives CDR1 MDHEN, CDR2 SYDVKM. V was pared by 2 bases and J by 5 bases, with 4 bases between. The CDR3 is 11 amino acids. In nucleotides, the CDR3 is TGTGCCAGCAGTTTAATGGACGAGCAGTACTTC. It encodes CASSLMDEQYF.

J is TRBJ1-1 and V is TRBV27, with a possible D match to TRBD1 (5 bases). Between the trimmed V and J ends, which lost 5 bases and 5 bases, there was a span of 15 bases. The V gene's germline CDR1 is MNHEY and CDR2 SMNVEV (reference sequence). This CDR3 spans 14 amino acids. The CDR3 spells CASSHRGAVTEAFF. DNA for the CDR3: TGTGCCAGCAGTCATCGCGGGGCTGTGACTGAAGCTTTCTTT.

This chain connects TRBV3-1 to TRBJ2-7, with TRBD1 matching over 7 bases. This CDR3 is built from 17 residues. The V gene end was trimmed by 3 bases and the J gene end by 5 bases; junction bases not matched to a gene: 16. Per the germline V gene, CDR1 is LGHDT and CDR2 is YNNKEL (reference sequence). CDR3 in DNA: TGTGCCAGCAGCCAGGAGGTCCCTGGGACAGAGGCGGACGAGCAGTACGTC. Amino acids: CASSQEVPGTEADEQYV.

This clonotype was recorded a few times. CDR3 residues: CASSLEQGVFEQFF. The CDR3 DNA reads TGTGCCAGCAGCTTGGAACAGGGCGTTTTCGAGCAGTTCTTC. The chain links TRBV11-2 to TRBJ2-1, with D possibly matching TRBD1 (6 bases). CDR1 and CDR2 from the germline V gene are SGHAT and FQNNGV. This CDR3 spans 14 amino acids. Trimming shortened V by 3 bases and J by 10 bases, and 16 bases separated the two germline ends. The variable domain in full, completed from reference TRBV11-2 and TRBJ2-1, reads EAGVAQSPRYKIIEKRQSVAFWCNPISGHATLYWYQQILGQGPKLLIQFQNNGVVDDSQLPKDRFSAERLKGVDSTLKIQPAKLEDSAVYLCASSLEQGVFEQFFGPGTRLTVL.

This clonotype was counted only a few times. The CDR3 reads CASSQVGEGYEQYF. The CDR3 DNA sequence: TGTGCCAGCAGCCAAGTGGGGGAGGGCTACGAGCAGTACTTC. V is TRBV4-2 and J is TRBJ2-7; 7 positions agree with TRBD2. CDR1 LGHNA and CDR2 YNFKEQ come from the germline V gene. The CDR3 covers 14 residues. J gave up 3 bases and V 1 base, and 3 bases lay outside the gene matches.

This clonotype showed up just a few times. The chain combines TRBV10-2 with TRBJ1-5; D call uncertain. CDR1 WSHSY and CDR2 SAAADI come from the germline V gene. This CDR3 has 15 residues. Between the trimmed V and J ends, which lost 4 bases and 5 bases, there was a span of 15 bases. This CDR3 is CASSGPEAGDQPQHF. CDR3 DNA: TGCGCCAGCAGTGGTCCGGAGGCGGGCGATCAGCCCCAGCATTTT.

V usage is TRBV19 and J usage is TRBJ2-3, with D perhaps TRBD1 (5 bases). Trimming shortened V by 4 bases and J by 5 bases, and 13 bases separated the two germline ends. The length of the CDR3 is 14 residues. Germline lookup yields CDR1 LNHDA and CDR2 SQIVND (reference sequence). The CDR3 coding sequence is TGTGCCAGTAGTACCCCTCGCAGGGAAGATACGCAGTATTTT. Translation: CASSTPRREDTQYF.